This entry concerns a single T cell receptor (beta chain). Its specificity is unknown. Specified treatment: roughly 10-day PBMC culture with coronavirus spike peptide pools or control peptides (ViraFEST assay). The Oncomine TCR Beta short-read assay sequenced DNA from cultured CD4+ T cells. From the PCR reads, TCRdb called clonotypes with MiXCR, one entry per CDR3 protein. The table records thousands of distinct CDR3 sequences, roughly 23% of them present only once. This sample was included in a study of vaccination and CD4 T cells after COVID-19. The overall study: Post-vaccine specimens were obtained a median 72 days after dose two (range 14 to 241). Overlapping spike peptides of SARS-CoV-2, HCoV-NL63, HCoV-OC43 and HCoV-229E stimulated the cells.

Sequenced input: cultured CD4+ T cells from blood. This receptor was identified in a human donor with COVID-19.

CDR3 residues: CASRKPPEETQYF. The CDR3 DNA reads as TGTGCCAGCAGGAAACCCCCCGAAGAGACCCAGTACTTC. The chain links TRBV11-3 to TRBJ2-5, with no clear D. Per germline, CDR1 SGHNT and CDR2 YENEEA. V was clipped by 6 bases and J by 3 bases, with 11 bases between them. This CDR3 has 13 residues.